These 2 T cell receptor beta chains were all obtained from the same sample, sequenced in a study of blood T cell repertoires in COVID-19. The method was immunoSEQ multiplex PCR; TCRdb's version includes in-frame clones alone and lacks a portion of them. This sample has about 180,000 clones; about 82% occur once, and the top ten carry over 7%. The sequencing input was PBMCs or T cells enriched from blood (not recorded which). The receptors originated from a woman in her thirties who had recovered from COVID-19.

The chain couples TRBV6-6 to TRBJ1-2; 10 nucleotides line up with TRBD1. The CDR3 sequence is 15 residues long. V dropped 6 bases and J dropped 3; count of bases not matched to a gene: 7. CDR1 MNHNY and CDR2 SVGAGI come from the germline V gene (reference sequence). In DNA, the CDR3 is TGTGCCAGCAGGACGACAGGGGGCGATTACTATGGCTACACCTTC. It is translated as CASRTTGGDYYGYTF.

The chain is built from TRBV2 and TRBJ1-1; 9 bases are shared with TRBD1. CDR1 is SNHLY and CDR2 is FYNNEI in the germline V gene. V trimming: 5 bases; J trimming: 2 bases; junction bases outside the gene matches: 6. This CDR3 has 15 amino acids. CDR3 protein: CASSHPGQGNTEAFF. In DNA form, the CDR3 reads TGTGCCAGCAGTCATCCGGGACAGGGAAACACTGAAGCTTTCTTT.